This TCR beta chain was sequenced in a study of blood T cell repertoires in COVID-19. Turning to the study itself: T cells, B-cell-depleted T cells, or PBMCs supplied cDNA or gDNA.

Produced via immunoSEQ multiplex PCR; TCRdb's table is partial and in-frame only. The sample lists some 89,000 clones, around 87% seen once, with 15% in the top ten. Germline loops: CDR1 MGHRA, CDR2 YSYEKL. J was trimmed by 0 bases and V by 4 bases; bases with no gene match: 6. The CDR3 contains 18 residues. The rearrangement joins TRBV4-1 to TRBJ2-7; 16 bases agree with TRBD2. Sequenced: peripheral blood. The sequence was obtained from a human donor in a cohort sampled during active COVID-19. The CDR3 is CASSLQGLAGGVSYEQYF. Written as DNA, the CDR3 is TGCGCCAGCAGCCTACAGGGACTAGCGGGAGGGGTCTCCTACGAGCAGTACTTC.